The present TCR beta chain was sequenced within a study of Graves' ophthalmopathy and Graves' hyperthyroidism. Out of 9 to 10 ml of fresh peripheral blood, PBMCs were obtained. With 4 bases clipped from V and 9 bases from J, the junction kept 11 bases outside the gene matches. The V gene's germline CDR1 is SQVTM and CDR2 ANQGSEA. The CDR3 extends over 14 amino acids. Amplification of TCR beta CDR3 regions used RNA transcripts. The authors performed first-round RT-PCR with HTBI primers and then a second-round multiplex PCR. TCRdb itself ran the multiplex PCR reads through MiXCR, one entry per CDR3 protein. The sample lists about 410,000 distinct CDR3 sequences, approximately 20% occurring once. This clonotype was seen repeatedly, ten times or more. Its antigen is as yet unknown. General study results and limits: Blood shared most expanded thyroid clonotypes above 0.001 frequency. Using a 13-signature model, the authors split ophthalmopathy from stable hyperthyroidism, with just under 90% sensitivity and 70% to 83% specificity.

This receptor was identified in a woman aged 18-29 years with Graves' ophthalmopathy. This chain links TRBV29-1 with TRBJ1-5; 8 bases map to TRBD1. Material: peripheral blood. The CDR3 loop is CSVVLPGGDRPQHF. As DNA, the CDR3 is TGCAGCGTTGTGCTTCCAGGGGGCGATCGGCCCCAGCATTTT.